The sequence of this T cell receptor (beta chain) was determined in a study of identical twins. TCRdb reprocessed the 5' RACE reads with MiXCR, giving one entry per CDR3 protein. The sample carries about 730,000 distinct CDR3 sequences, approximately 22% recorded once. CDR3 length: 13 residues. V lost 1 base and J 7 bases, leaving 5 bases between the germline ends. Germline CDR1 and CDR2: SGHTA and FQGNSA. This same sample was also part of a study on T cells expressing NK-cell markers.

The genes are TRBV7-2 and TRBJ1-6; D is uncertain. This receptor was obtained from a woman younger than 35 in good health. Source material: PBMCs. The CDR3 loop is CASSLEVNSPLHF. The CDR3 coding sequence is TGTGCCAGCAGCTTAGAGGTCAATTCACCCCTCCACTTT.